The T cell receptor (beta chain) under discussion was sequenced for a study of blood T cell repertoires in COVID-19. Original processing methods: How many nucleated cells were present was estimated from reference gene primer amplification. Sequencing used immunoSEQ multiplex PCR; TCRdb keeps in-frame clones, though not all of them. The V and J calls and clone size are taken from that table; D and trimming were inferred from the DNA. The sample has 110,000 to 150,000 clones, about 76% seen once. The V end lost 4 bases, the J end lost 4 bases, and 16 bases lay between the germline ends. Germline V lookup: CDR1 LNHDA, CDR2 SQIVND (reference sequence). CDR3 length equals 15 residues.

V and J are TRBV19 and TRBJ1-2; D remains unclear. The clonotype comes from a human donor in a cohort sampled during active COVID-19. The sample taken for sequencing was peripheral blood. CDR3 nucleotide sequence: TGTGCCAGTAGTACAGTTCGGGTCGGCCCCTATGGCTACACCTTC. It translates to CASSTVRVGPYGYTF.